This T cell receptor beta chain was profiled in a study of blood T cell repertoires in COVID-19 (dated by TCRdb to the early 2020s). Describing the broader study: Samples from collaborators originated in the United States, Italy and Spain and spanned both the acute and convalescent phases of COVID-19. The prospective study material was composed of cDNA or gDNA derived from T cells, B-cell-depleted T cells, or PBMCs. The dataset comprised deeply sampled blood TCRbeta repertoires from subjects exposed to, actively infected with, or recovered from COVID-19. The repertoires were made available in a free public database intended to serve as a resource for research on the immune response to SARS-CoV-2. Samples came from the ongoing ImmuneRACE study (first 160 participants) plus 1,254 subjects from 6 global collaborators. Where available, HLA class I and class II types were taken from metadata supplied by the sample provider and were not determined by assay-based typing. A de-identified subject ID, COVID-19 status, age in years and sex were almost always included in the sample metadata.

The immunoSEQ Assay, a bias-controlled multiplex PCR, was used to amplify TCRbeta CDR3 regions from genomic DNA. For the original study's pipeline: Within the assay, amplification of reference gene primers was used to estimate how many nucleated cells each sample contained. To quantify the absolute abundance of each unique TCRbeta CDR3 rearrangement, sequence reads were collapsed and filtered. Productive Simpson clonality was computed per sample as the square root of Simpson's diversity index over productive rearrangements. The clones in this table, taken by TCRdb from immuneACCESS, are in-frame only. Not every clone is retained; where verified, under half of the shortfall comes from an unresolved V gene, and the cause of the rest is unknown. Clone size and the V and J calls come from that table; the DNA yielded D and trimming. Counted in this sample were 150,000 to 200,000 clones; roughly 89% of them appeared once. Together, the top ten hold about 1% of the sample.

Concerning this clone itself: Its antigen is currently not known. No clone much larger than this one lies a single base away; base qualities are absent.

The study at large found these results: How much clinical and demographic metadata was included differed by source and by participant, and the metadata was provided uncurated.

Samples from volunteer blood donors who had recovered from COVID-19 were contributed by a second Seattle source. Collaborating institutions collected whole blood in K2EDTA tubes following their own protocols. For TCRbeta analysis, collaborators shipped samples as frozen whole blood, isolated PBMCs, or DNA extracted from either of those sample types. Taken from cysteine to phenylalanine, the CDR3 has 14 residues. Kept here is only the CDR3 DNA, which spans 42 bases and is read in frame from base 1. The germline V gene provides CDR1 SGHTA and CDR2 FQGNSA. V is cut by 5 bases and J by 11 bases, and the space between the germline ends is 21 bases.

Rearrangement joined TRBV7-2 to TRBJ1-1; the D gene is unclear. The source material was peripheral blood. This sequence originates from a young woman who had recovered from COVID-19. The encoded CDR3 is CASSPEAFGLWAFF. The nucleotides read TGTGCCAGCAGCCCCGAGGCCTTTGGTCTGTGGGCTTTCTTT.